Here is one T cell receptor (beta chain) with its context. This sample was taken from a study of blood T cell repertoires in COVID-19. Overall study context: COVID-19 samples, acute and convalescent, were from the United States, Italy and Spain. PBMCs, B-cell-depleted T cells, or T cells were the source of the cDNA or gDNA that made up the material.

Germline CDR1 is LNHNV and CDR2 is YYDKDF (reference sequence). V shed 3 bases, J shed 7 bases, and the junction held 3 bases outside the gene matches. There are 14 residues in the CDR3. In the original processing: Quantification of nucleated cells was approximated via reference gene primer amplification. Assay: immunoSEQ multiplex PCR; the TCRdb copy retains only in-frame clones and omits some. V and J calls and clone size come straight from that table; D and trimming were deduced from the DNA. The profile shows 110,000 to 150,000 clones, about 87% of them singletons. This chain uses TRBV15 with TRBJ2-3; 11 nucleotides agree with TRBD1. Input material: peripheral blood. This receptor was identified in a human donor in a cohort sampled during active COVID-19. The CDR3 region is CATSRDRGRYTQYF. The DNA of the CDR3 is TGTGCCACCAGCAGGGACAGGGGGCGATATACGCAGTATTTT.